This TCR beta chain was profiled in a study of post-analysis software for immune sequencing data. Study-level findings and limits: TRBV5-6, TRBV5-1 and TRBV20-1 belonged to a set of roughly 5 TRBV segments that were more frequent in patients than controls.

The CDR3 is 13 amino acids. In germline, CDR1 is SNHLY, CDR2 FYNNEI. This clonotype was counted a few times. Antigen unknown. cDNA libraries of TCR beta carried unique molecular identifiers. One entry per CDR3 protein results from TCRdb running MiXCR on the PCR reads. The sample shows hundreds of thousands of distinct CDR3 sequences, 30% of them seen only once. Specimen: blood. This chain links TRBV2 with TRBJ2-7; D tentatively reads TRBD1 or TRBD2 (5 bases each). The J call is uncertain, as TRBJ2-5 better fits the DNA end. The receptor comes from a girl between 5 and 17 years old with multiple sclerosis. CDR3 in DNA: TGTGCCTCGATCGAGGGACCCGCGGAGACCCAGTACTTC. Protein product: CASIEGPAETQYF.